The T cell receptor (beta chain) under discussion was sequenced for a study of OX40 agonist ivuxolimab in advanced cancers. At the level of the study: Partial responses occurred in three patients (one hepatocellular carcinoma, two cutaneous melanoma).

Whole-study findings and limits: Researchers did not establish what antigens the expanded peripheral T cells target.

Of note for this clone: No antigen is known for it.

Losses at the gene ends were 4 bases for V and 4 bases for J; bases not matched to a gene: 12. CDR3 length: 16 residues. The germline V gene encodes CDR1 MGHRA and CDR2 YSYEKL. Assay used: immunoSEQ multiplex PCR; TCRdb lists only in-frame clones, some missing. The table has about 64,000 clones, roughly 87% seen once; the top ten hold around 2.8%. This TCR derives from an adult with an advanced solid tumor such as melanoma, head and neck, liver or kidney cancer. V is TRBV4-1 and J is TRBJ2-7, with 8 bases identical to TRBD2. Sequenced material: CD4+ or CD8+ T cells sorted from blood, taken in a trial of the OX40 agonist ivuxolimab. CDR3 nucleotide sequence: TGCGCCAGCAGCCTTTACGAACCGGGAGGGCCGTACGAGCAGTACTTC. Encoded protein: CASSLYEPGGPYEQYF.